What follows describes a single T cell receptor beta chain. The data were taken from a study of blood T cell repertoires in COVID-19. Study information: T cells, B-cell-depleted T cells, or PBMCs supplied cDNA or gDNA.

V lost 2 bases and J 14 bases, leaving 20 bases between the germline ends. CDR1 MGHRA and CDR2 YSYEKL come from the germline V gene. The CDR3 runs to 14 residues. Seattle's enrolled individuals joined amid active infection and were then monitored longitudinally. In the authors' methods: Estimation of nucleated cell counts relied on the amplification of reference gene primers. TCRdb's copy holds only in-frame clones and misses some; the assay was immunoSEQ multiplex PCR. From that table come the V and J calls and clone size; the DNA was used to work out D and trimming. The table records about 170,000 clones, just over 90% of them present only once.

The origin of this receptor is a man aged 18 to 29 with COVID-19, enrolled during active disease. Input material: peripheral blood. This chain uses TRBV4-1 with TRBJ2-3; perhaps TRBD1 as D (5 bases). The CDR3 nucleotides are TGCGCCAGCAGCCAACCAGGGAAATCGGGCCCGCGGTATTTT. Residues: CASSQPGKSGPRYF.